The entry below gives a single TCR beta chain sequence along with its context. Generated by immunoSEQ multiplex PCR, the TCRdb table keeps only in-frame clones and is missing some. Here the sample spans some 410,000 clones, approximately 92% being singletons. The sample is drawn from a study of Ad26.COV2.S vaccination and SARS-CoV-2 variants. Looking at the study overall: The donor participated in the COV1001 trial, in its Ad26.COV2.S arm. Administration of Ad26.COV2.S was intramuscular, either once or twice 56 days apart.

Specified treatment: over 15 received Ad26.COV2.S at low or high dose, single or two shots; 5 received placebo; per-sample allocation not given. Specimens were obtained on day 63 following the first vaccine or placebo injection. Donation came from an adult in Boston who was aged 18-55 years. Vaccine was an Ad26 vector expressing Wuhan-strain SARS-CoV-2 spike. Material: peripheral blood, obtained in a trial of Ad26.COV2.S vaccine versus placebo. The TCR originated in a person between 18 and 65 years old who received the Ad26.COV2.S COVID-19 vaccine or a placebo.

Written as DNA, the CDR3 is TGCGCCAGCAGTGATGGGACTAGAGGCGTGCAGTTCTTC. Translating gives CASSDGTRGVQFF. The V and J genes are TRBV10-2 and TRBJ2-1, with TRBD2 matching 8 bases. CDR1 is WSHSY and CDR2 is SAAADI in the germline V gene. The CDR3 has 13 residues. The ends lost 3 bases at V and 12 bases at J; junction bases unmatched: 7.